A selection of T cell receptor beta chains follows, all from one sample in a study of CD8 T cells in ankylosing spondylitis. TCRdb analysed the 5' RACE reads with MiXCR anew, one entry per CDR3 protein. The sample records 200,000 to 300,000 distinct CDR3 sequences, about 11% being singletons. Sequenced input: blood, either unsorted or a sorted T cell fraction (not recorded which). The receptors originated from a male donor with ankylosing spondylitis or in good health (not recorded which). Both conserved end residues are trimmed from each CDR3. Some rows have no size entry. The others give once, few or many, or a class for an expanded clone.

j_gene | v_gene | abundance | CDR3aa
TRBJ2-5 | TRBV7-9 | many | ASSPTSTQETQY
TRBJ1-1 | TRBV19 | few | ASSISETVSEAF
TRBJ2-7 | TRBV7-9 | few | ASSLEGLSYEQY
TRBJ2-7 | TRBV30 | . | AWSPTNPYEQY
TRBJ2-7 | TRBV6-1 | . | ASSEVGEQY
TRBJ2-7 | TRBV20-1 | few | SARDRHEQY
TRBJ1-1 | TRBV18 | many | ASSLIRENTEAF
TRBJ2-1 | TRBV30 | many | AWSVTLYNEQF
TRBJ2-2 | TRBV7-9 | few | ASSLEAPGELF
TRBJ2-2 | TRBV2 | many | ASTSDRGNTGELF
TRBJ2-2 | TRBV20-1 | . | SARGSGYGGELF
TRBJ2-3 | TRBV29-1 | many | SALTGGPDTQY
TRBJ2-1 | TRBV29-1 | many | SVEGTSGSKYNEQF
TRBJ1-6 | TRBV6-4 | many | ASSPALRDSPLH
TRBJ1-2 | TRBV18 | many | ASSPGQGFNYGYT
TRBJ1-5 | TRBV20-1 | . | SASSGDSNQPQH
TRBJ2-5 | TRBV5-6 | many | ASSPTGGRRETQY
TRBJ1-2 | TRBV7-6 | few | ASSPSDPNYGYT
TRBJ1-1 | TRBV9 | many | ASSFGQGGVGAEAF
TRBJ2-2 | TRBV14 | many | ASSQDKMARAGTGELF
TRBJ1-6 | TRBV29-1 | . | SVEDGPNSPLH
TRBJ2-1 | TRBV20-1 | many | SARQGSLQF
TRBJ2-7 | TRBV6-5 | many | ASSYWGSSYEQY
TRBJ2-3 | TRBV5-1 | many | ASSLQGFYTDTQY
TRBJ2-7 | TRBV6-5 | . | ASSYSIMGQLYEQY
TRBJ1-2 | TRBV7-9 | . | ASSLTGEGYT
TRBJ2-2 | TRBV9 | many | ASSPDFTGELF
TRBJ2-2 | TRBV30 | few | AWSPDRVAGELF
TRBJ1-1 | TRBV5-4 | . | ASSSSTNTEAF
TRBJ1-6 | TRBV20-1 | many | SARDDRGGSPLH
TRBJ2-3 | TRBV5-6 | many | ASSLGAPSTDTQY
TRBJ2-4 | TRBV20-1 | . | SANRADQAKNIQY
TRBJ1-4 | TRBV7-9 | few | ASSLRAAEKLF
TRBJ2-5 | TRBV6-6 | many | ASISGETQY
TRBJ2-1 | TRBV5-1 | many | ASGSGTFSNEQF
TRBJ2-1 | TRBV20-1 | few | SARASERTYNEQF
TRBJ2-5 | TRBV4-1 | many | ASSPGRGQETQY
TRBJ1-2 | TRBV29-1 | . | SLGQPYGYT
TRBJ2-3 | TRBV4-1 | . | ASSQGASSGSTDTQY
TRBJ2-5 | TRBV2 | many | ASRGYLLSQY
TRBJ2-3 | TRBV2 | . | ASSLTGALGDTQY
TRBJ1-3 | TRBV10-3 | many | AISEPGQPISSGNTIY
TRBJ1-1 | TRBV3-1 | many | ASSLQGFTEAF
TRBJ2-3 | TRBV20-1 | many | SASRSGTDTQY
TRBJ1-1 | TRBV20-1 | many | SARGEVNTEAF
TRBJ2-3 | TRBV12-3/TRBV12-4 | many | ASSLRLADTQY
TRBJ2-5 | TRBV5-1 | . | ASSLGVGAPQETQY
TRBJ1-5 | TRBV11-2 | . | ASSLGQGGGISNQPQH
TRBJ2-3 | TRBV25-1 | many | ASSAPGQGRDTQY
TRBJ2-2 | TRBV5-5 | many | ASSHRQGASTGELF
TRBJ2-5 | TRBV18 | many | ASSPPAGQAETQY
TRBJ1-1 | TRBV20-1 | many | SASRAQGSEAF
TRBJ2-2 | TRBV4-1 | many | ASSPPFGGTGELF
TRBJ1-2 | TRBV9 | . | ASSDESPLSFNYGYT
TRBJ1-1 | TRBV5-1 | many | ASSSGQPNTEAF
TRBJ2-3 | TRBV27 | many | ASRDQPAGGTDTQY
TRBJ1-1 | TRBV12-3/TRBV12-4 | many | ASSLGTGQTEAF
TRBJ2-3 | TRBV20-1 | many | SARDSRQSTDTQY